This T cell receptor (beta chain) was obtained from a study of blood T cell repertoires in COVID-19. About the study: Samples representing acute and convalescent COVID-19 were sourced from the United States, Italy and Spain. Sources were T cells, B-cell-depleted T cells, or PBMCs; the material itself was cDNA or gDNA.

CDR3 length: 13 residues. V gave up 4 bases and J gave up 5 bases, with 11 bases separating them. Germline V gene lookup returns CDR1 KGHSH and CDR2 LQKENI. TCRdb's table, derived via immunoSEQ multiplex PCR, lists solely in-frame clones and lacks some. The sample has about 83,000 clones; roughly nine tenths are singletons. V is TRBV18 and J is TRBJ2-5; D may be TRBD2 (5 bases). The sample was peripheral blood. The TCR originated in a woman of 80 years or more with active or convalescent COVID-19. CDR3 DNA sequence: TGTGCCAGCTCACTCGGGATAGGGGAGACCCAGTACTTC. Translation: CASSLGIGETQYF.